A single sample gave rise to the 11 T cell receptor beta chains below, sequenced in a study of T cell responses to AZD1222 COVID-19 vaccine. Only in-frame clones appear in the TCRdb table, and some are missing; sequencing was by immunoSEQ multiplex PCR. Among about 55,000 clones listed, 87% were seen once. The sample here was peripheral blood, taken on day 0 of AZD1222 vaccination. The receptor source for this set is an adult in good health.

V and J are TRBV7-2 and TRBJ2-3; the match to TRBD2 covers 14 bases. V dropped 5 bases and J dropped 6; count of bases not matched to a gene: 7. This CDR3 is built from 16 residues. The germline V gene has CDR1 SGHTA and CDR2 FQGNSA. The CDR3 DNA sequence: TGTGCCAGCAGCCCCGGACTAGCGGGGGGAGAGGATACGCAGTATTTT. As protein: CASSPGLAGGEDTQYF.

This chain joins TRBV10-3 and TRBJ1-1; the match to TRBD1 covers 8 bases. Trimming cost V 3 bases and J 1 base; bases outside gene matches: 4. CDR3 length: 15 residues. In germline, CDR1 is ENHRY, CDR2 SYGVKD. The CDR3 DNA reads TGTGCCATCAGTGACCCGGGACAGGAGAACACTGAAGCTTTCTTT. It is translated as CAISDPGQENTEAFF.

This rearrangement joins TRBV9 to TRBJ1-2; TRBD1 might be the D (6 bases). Germline values: CDR1 SGDLS, CDR2 YYNGEE. The CDR3 has 15 residues. Trimming shortened V by 4 bases and J by 4 bases, and 17 bases separated the two germline ends. The CDR3 reads CASSPPGAVIYGYTF. The CDR3 DNA follows: TGTGCCAGCAGCCCCCCGGGGGCAGTTATCTATGGCTACACCTTC.

The chain links TRBV4-1 to TRBJ1-1, with unresolved D. V lost 0 bases and J lost 7, with 15 bases in between. CDR1 and CDR2 (germline): MGHRA, YSYEKL. CDR3 length equals 15 residues. This chain's CDR3 is CASSQDRSSGFEAFF. Here the CDR3 DNA reads TGCGCCAGCAGCCAAGATCGCTCCAGCGGCTTTGAAGCTTTCTTT.

The chain is built from TRBV11-1 and TRBJ2-1, with 9 bases fitting TRBD2. The CDR3 has 14 amino acids. V shed 7 bases, J shed 13 bases, and the junction held 14 bases outside the gene matches. Germline CDR1 reads SGHAT; CDR2 reads FQDESV (reference sequence). The DNA of the CDR3 is TGTGCCAGCACTGATCGGGAGCGGGGGGCCATACAGTTCTTC. It specifies CASTDRERGAIQFF.

CDR3: CASSFADREQYF. The DNA for the CDR3 is TGTGCCAGCAGCTTTGCAGACAGGGAGCAGTACTTC. The chain carries TRBV5-5 and TRBJ2-7; TRBD1 is a possible D gene (6 bases). The germline V gene encodes CDR1 SGHKS and CDR2 YYEKEE (reference sequence). The ends were cut back, 2 bases at V and 7 bases at J, with 10 bases in the middle. The CDR3 runs to 12 residues.

The J gene is TRBJ2-2, the V gene TRBV27, with D hard to call. V was shortened by 3 bases and J by 4 bases, with 0 bases between the two germline ends. CDR3 length: 11 amino acids. Germline V gives CDR1 MNHEY, CDR2 SMNVEV (reference sequence). CDR3: CASSFTGELFF. Here the CDR3 DNA reads TGTGCCAGCAGTTTCACCGGGGAGCTGTTTTTT.

A few counts support this clone. The chain couples TRBV11-2 to TRBJ1-2; D is unresolved. CDR1 is SGHAT and CDR2 is FQNNGV in the germline V gene. Trimming pared 5 bases from V and 4 bases from J, leaving 17 bases between. CDR3 size: 15 residues. The CDR3 DNA sequence: TGTGCCAGCAGCCCTCAGACGGCCGACCGCTATGGCTACACCTTC. This sequence encodes CASSPQTADRYGYTF.

This sequence joins TRBV5-1 and TRBJ2-5; TRBD2 matches 10 bases. The CDR3 is 14 amino acids. CDR1 is SGHRS and CDR2 is YFSETQ in the germline V gene. The trim removed 3 bases at V and 3 bases at J, leaving 2 bases unmatched. The CDR3 DNA sequence: TGCGCCAGCAGCTCCGGGACTAGCGAAGAGACCCAGTACTTC. This encodes CASSSGTSEETQYF.

V gene TRBV7-6 combines with J gene TRBJ1-5, with D possibly being TRBD1 (5 bases). The V gene lost 4 bases and the J gene lost 6 bases, with 22 bases spanning the gap. The CDR3 consists of 17 residues. Germline CDR1 reads SGHVS; CDR2 reads FNYEAQ. The CDR3: CASSYLPGRGVVQPQHF. For the CDR3, the DNA is TGTGCCAGCAGCTACCTCCCGGGACGGGGGGTGGTTCAGCCCCAGCATTTT.

This clone was counted once. The V and J genes are TRBV9 and TRBJ2-7; maybe TRBD2 (5 bases). Germline V gives CDR1 SGDLS, CDR2 YYNGEE. V was pared by 1 base and J by 3 bases, with 11 bases between. The CDR3 is 14 residues long. The CDR3: CASSVYSGDYEQYF. CDR3 nucleotide sequence: TGTGCCAGCAGCGTATATTCCGGGGACTACGAGCAGTACTTC. Full variable domain (missing parts from reference TRBV9 and TRBJ2-7): DSGVTQTPKHLITATGQRVTLRCSPRSGDLSVYWYQQSLDQGLQFLIQYYNGEERAKGNILERFSAQQFPDLHSELNLSSLELGDSALYFCASSVYSGDYEQYFGPGTRLTVT.